One sample yielded the 14 T cell receptor beta chains listed below, sequenced in a study of graft-versus-host responses after intestinal transplantation. Sequenced by immunoSEQ multiplex PCR; TCRdb stores in-frame clones only, minus some. The sample includes about 36,000 clones, less than 95% of them seen just once. Their antigens are not known. This sample comprised unstimulated CD4+ T cells sorted from spleen or lymph node cells, obtained before transplant. All receptors come from a human donor who was the organ donor for an intestinal transplant.

This chain joins TRBV28 and TRBJ2-3, with 14 bases that match TRBD2. CDR3 size: 16 residues. Germline values: CDR1 MDHEN, CDR2 SYDVKM. V dropped 6 bases and J dropped 6; count of bases not matched to a gene: 8. The DNA of the CDR3 is TGTGCCAGCAGGGCGGGACTAGCGGGGGTTCAGGATACGCAGTATTTT. Translated: CASRAGLAGVQDTQYF. Supplemented by reference TRBV28 and TRBJ2-3, the full variable domain reads DVKVTQSSRYLVKRTGEKVFLECVQDMDHENMFWYRQDPGLGLRLIYFSYDVKMKEKGDIPEGYSVSREKKERFSLILESASTNQTSMYLCASRAGLAGVQDTQYFGPGTRLTVL.

The chain links TRBV6-5 to TRBJ2-7; D remains ambiguous. The germline V gene encodes CDR1 MNHEY and CDR2 SVGAGI. The CDR3 sequence is 10 residues long. Deletions cut 1 base from V and 5 bases from J, with 0 bases between. CDR3 nucleotides: TGTGCCAGCAGTTACTACGAGCAGTACTTC. This sequence encodes CASSYYEQYF.

The genes are TRBV30 and TRBJ2-6; TRBD2 might be the D (6 bases). Germline V gene data show CDR1 as GTSNPN and CDR2 as SVGIG (reference sequence). Trimming took 6 bases from V and 0 from J, leaving 15 bases between them. The CDR3 contains 16 residues. For the CDR3, the DNA is TGTGCCTGCTTCCGGGACTTACACTCTGGGGCCAACGTCCTGACTTTC. Translation gives CACFRDLHSGANVLTF.

This clone was observed a few times. The rearrangement uses TRBV7-9 and TRBJ2-5; D remains ambiguous. The CDR3 runs to 13 residues. The V gene lost 2 bases and the J gene lost 2 bases, with 6 bases spanning the gap. CDR1 is SEHNR, CDR2 FQNEAQ, per germline (reference sequence). The DNA for the CDR3 is TGTGCCAGCAGCTTACGGGTTCAAGAGACCCAGTACTTC. Its protein product is CASSLRVQETQYF.

Notes on this clone: The germline gene is not matched at one end of the junction; a read error may be the cause. V and J are TRBV19 and TRBJ2-1, with 9 nucleotides matching TRBD1. The CDR3 has 16 residues. Germline CDR1 and CDR2: LNHDA and SQIVND (reference sequence). In nucleotides, the CDR3 is TGTGCTAGTAGTTTGACAGGGGGTGTCTCCTACAATGAGCAGTTCTTC. It codes for CASSLTGGVSYNEQFF.

The rearrangement joins TRBV13 to TRBJ2-1, with D possibly TRBD2 on 5 matching bases. This CDR3 has 14 residues. The V gene's germline CDR1 is PRHDT and CDR2 FYEKMQ (reference sequence). With 5 bases removed from V and 2 bases from J, the gap between germline ends came to 10 bases. This CDR3 reads CASSLKAAYNEQFF. Written as DNA, the CDR3 is TGTGCCAGCAGCCTAAAAGCGGCCTACAATGAGCAGTTCTTC.

The chain combines TRBV7-2 with TRBJ2-7, with D possibly TRBD1 on 6 matching bases. The germline V gene encodes CDR1 SGHTA and CDR2 FQGNSA. V dropped 6 bases and J dropped 3 bases, with 15 bases sitting between them. The CDR3 consists of 14 residues. The CDR3 is CASRLRVGGYEQYF. The CDR3 coding sequence is TGTGCCAGCAGGTTACGAGTAGGGGGCTACGAGCAGTACTTC.

The V gene is TRBV28, the J gene TRBJ1-2; 7 bases fit TRBD1. CDR3 length: 14 amino acids. Losses at the gene ends were 5 bases for V and 4 bases for J; bases not matched to a gene: 7. Germline-derived CDR1 and CDR2 are MDHEN and SYDVKM. The CDR3 coding sequence is TGTGCCAGCAGTAGACAGGGAGCCCCCTATGGCTACACCTTC. Protein sequence: CASSRQGAPYGYTF.

The chain is built from TRBV19 and TRBJ1-6; a possible D gene is TRBD1 (5 bases). Trimming cost V 4 bases and J 6 bases, with 22 bases left between them. The CDR3 is 18 amino acids. CDR1 and CDR2 (germline): LNHDA, SQIVND (reference sequence). The CDR3 nucleotides are TGTGCCAGTAGTACTTTGTCCACATTTCGACAGTTTAATTCACCCCTCCACTTT. Protein sequence: CASSTLSTFRQFNSPLHF.

This chain uses TRBV5-8 with TRBJ1-5, with TRBD1 matching 9 bases. Trimming cost V 4 bases and J 4 bases; bases outside gene matches: 6. Germline lookup yields CDR1 SGHTS and CDR2 YDEGEE. The CDR3 contains 15 residues. CDR3 nucleotides: TGTGCCAGCAGCCAGGGACAGGGTTGGAATCAGCCCCAGCATTTT. Translation: CASSQGQGWNQPQHF.

This clone was counted a single time. The genes are TRBV7-2 and TRBJ2-1; 14 bases line up with TRBD2. The CDR3 sequence is 16 residues long. J was trimmed by 7 bases and V by 2 bases; bases with no gene match: 4. Germline values: CDR1 SGHTA, CDR2 FQGNSA. The CDR3 nucleotides read TGTGCCAGCAGCTTAAGACTAGCGGGGGGGCGGAATGAGCAGTTCTTC. Its protein product is CASSLRLAGGRNEQFF.

This chain links TRBV4-3 with TRBJ1-2, with 7 bases lining up with TRBD1. The CDR3 spans 15 residues. Germline loops: CDR1 LGHNA, CDR2 YSLEER. The J segment lost 4 bases and the V segment lost 3 bases, leaving 8 bases of the junction unmatched. CDR3 residues: CASSHLQGRTYGYTF. In DNA, the CDR3 is TGCGCCAGCAGCCACCTACAGGGGCGCACCTATGGCTACACCTTC.

The rearrangement joins TRBV7-2 to TRBJ2-5; D uncertain. Deletions cut 2 bases from V and 5 bases from J, with 9 bases between. Germline-derived CDR1 and CDR2 are SGHTA and FQGNSA. The CDR3 contains 13 residues. Here the CDR3 DNA reads TGTGCCAGCAGCTTATGGGCTTGGGAGACCCAGTACTTC. Encoded protein: CASSLWAWETQYF.

V is TRBV6-5 and J is TRBJ1-2, with D unresolved. Germline CDR1 reads MNHEY; CDR2 reads SVGAGI. The CDR3 consists of 12 residues. V dropped 2 bases and J dropped 5 bases, with 6 bases sitting between them. The CDR3: CASSYGRYGYTF. Here the CDR3 DNA reads TGTGCCAGCAGTTACGGACGGTATGGCTACACCTTC.